This T cell receptor beta chain was recovered during a study of shared clonotypes between healthy human individuals. In the case of this clone: What it binds is unknown.

The repertoire was sequenced with immunoSEQ multiplex PCR; TCRdb's copy has only in-frame clones and lacks some. The data hold some 95,000 clones, with about 68% observed a single time. Healthy adults negative for HIV, lacking recent acute infections or vaccinations, served as donors. The germline CDR1 and CDR2 sequences are SGHRS and YFSETQ. The junction had 7 bases not matched to a gene; V was cut back by 3 bases and J by 3 bases. This CDR3 region has 15 residues. Overall study results and limits: Clonotype sharing among the donors was expected to vary with sequencing depth.

The specimen was memory CD8+ T cells sorted from blood. The sample's subset: CD45RO+ cells pooled with CCR7-negative TemRA cells. The V and J genes are TRBV5-1 and TRBJ2-7; 9 bases match TRBD1. This sequence originates from a man aged 25-45 years in good health. The DNA of the CDR3 is TGCGCCAGCAGCTCTACCGGGACAGGGTTCTACGAGCAGTACTTC. This gives the protein CASSSTGTGFYEQYF.